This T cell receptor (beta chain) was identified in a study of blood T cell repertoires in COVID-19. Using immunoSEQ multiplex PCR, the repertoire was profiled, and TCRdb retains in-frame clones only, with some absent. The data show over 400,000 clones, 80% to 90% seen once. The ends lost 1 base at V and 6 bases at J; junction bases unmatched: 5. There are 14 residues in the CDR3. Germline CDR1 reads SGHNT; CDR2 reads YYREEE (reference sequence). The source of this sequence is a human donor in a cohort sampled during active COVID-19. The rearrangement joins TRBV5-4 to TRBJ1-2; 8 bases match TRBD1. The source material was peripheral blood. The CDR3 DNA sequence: TGTGCCAGCAGCTTGAGGGACAGGATACATGGCTACACCTTC. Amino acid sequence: CASSLRDRIHGYTF. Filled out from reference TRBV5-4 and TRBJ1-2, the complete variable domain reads ETGVTQSPTHLIKTRGQQVTLRCSSQSGHNTVSWYQQALGQGPQFIFQYYREEENGRGNFPPRFSGLQFPNYSSELNVNALELDDSALYLCASSLRDRIHGYTFGSGTRLTVV.